This T cell receptor beta chain was sequenced for a study of blood T cells in healthy people across ages. Concerning this clonotype: Its target is unknown.

Study-wide points: Both naive CD4+ cell counts and diversity were greater in long-lived donors than in aged donors.

Donors gave 9 to 10 milliliters of peripheral blood apiece. There are 12 residues in the CDR3. The V and J ends lost 2 bases and 2 bases respectively, with 7 bases between them. CDR1 DFQATT and CDR2 SNEGSKA come from the germline V gene (reference sequence). PCR was performed a second time for roughly 7 to 12 cycles using a sample-barcoded 5' primer and a J-beta primer mix. MiXCR was run by TCRdb on the 5' RACE reads, yielding one entry per CDR3 protein. The table has 700,000 to 850,000 distinct CDR3 sequences, under 40% seen once. The sample taken for sequencing was blood. This TCR was recovered from a man between 18 and 29 years old in good health. The chain couples TRBV20-1 to TRBJ2-7, with D hard to call. The CDR3 sequence: CSARLVAYEQYF. The CDR3 DNA reads TGCAGTGCTAGATTGGTGGCCTACGAGCAGTACTTC.